This T cell receptor beta chain was captured in a study of cytomegalovirus exposure and HLA in healthy donors. General study points: With DRB1 most and HLA-C fewest, TCR association rates differed between HLA loci in a later analysis.

As regards this clone: Its specificity is not known.

With 60 Vbeta and 13 Jbeta primers, the PCR was carried out. Profiling relied on immunoSEQ multiplex PCR, and the TCRdb table lists in-frame clones only, not all of them. This sample has 110,000 to 150,000 clones, with 75% to 80% found just once. Germline V CDR1 and CDR2: LNHDA, SQIVND (reference sequence). The CDR3 extends over 15 amino acids. V gave up 7 bases and J gave up 1 base, with 11 bases separating them. Source material: PBMCs. The receptor was isolated from a young woman in good health and CMV-seropositive. This chain uses TRBV19 with TRBJ2-6; D possibly corresponds to TRBD2 (6 bases). Here the CDR3 DNA reads TGTGCCAGTACCATCAGCGGGTCTGGGGCCAACGTCCTGACTTTC. It is translated as CASTISGSGANVLTF. The full variable domain, rest sourced from reference TRBV19 and TRBJ2-6, is DGGITQSPKYLFRKEGQNVTLSCEQNLNHDAMYWYRQDPGQGLRLIYYSQIVNDFQKGDIAEGYSVSREKKESFPLTVTSAQKNPTAFYLCASTISGSGANVLTFGAGSRLTVL.